These 11 T cell receptor beta chains share one sample of origin, sequenced in a study of blood T cell repertoires in COVID-19 (dated by TCRdb to the early 2020s). Library prep was done by the immunoSEQ multiplex PCR assay. TCRdb limited this immuneACCESS table to in-frame rearrangements with V and J called. A share of clones is missing; checked studies link under half to unresolved V genes, and the rest is unexplained. The table for this sample lists over 450,000 clones; roughly nine tenths of them were counted only once. Of the sample, 0.75% to 0.9% falls within the top ten clones. Material: peripheral blood. Receptors were obtained from a man between 18 and 29 years old with COVID-19, enrolled during active disease.

This clone came up a few times. This rearrangement joins TRBV19 to TRBJ1-5; the match to TRBD1 covers 8 bases. Trimming cost V 3 bases and J 2 bases; bases outside gene matches: 3. In germline, CDR1 is LNHDA, CDR2 SQIVND (reference sequence). CDR3 length: 15 amino acids. The CDR3 is CASSISTGGNQPQHF. CDR3 coding DNA: TGTGCCAGTAGTATCTCGACAGGGGGCAATCAGCCCCAGCATTTT.

This chain connects TRBV3-1 (or the pseudogene TRBV3-2) to TRBJ1-4, with a tentative D call TRBD1 (5 bases). Germline V gene sequence: CDR1 LGHDT, CDR2 YNNKEL (reference sequence). V was trimmed by 1 base and J by 5 bases, leaving 14 bases between them. The length of the CDR3 is 16 residues. The CDR3 nucleotides are TGTGCCAGCAGCCAAGGCTTCCGGGACTCGAATGAAAAACTGTTTTTT. Encoded protein: CASSQGFRDSNEKLFF.

As for this clone: Other nucleotide sequences in the sample specify the same CDR3. The rearrangement joins TRBV18 to TRBJ1-3; D perhaps matches TRBD1 (6 bases). CDR1 is KGHSH, CDR2 LQKENI, per germline. The CDR3 is made up of 16 amino acids. Trimming removed 1 base at V and 0 bases at J, with 10 bases between. CDR3 nucleotides: TGTGCCAGCTCACCACTGGACAGAGGCTCTGGAAACACCATATATTTT. This codes for CASSPLDRGSGNTIYF.

The rearrangement uses TRBV10-3 and TRBJ2-5, with a tentative D call TRBD1 (5 bases). The germline V and J ends were trimmed by 4 bases and 5 bases, with 23 bases remaining between them. This CDR3 has 17 residues. The germline V gene has CDR1 ENHRY and CDR2 SYGVKD. The CDR3, as DNA: TGTGCCATCAGTGGAGCAAGGGCAGGGAAAATGTTCGAGACCCAGTACTTC. Amino acid sequence: CAISGARAGKMFETQYF.

The chain carries TRBV2 and TRBJ2-1; D perhaps matches TRBD2 (6 bases). The CDR3 is 16 amino acids. V dropped 0 bases and J dropped 6 bases, with 15 bases sitting between them. CDR1 is SNHLY, CDR2 FYNNEI, per germline. The CDR3 DNA sequence: TGTGCCAGCAGTGAAGCGCTGCGGGAAGGGACCAATGAGCAGTTCTTC. Its translation is CASSEALREGTNEQFF.

This chain joins TRBV7-9 and TRBJ1-3, with D perhaps matching TRBD1 (6 bases). The V end was cut by 6 bases, the J end by 0 bases, with 12 bases between. The germline CDR1 and CDR2 sequences are SEHNR and FQNEAQ (reference sequence). This CDR3 is 15 amino acids long. The CDR3 DNA is TGTGCCAGCAGTAGGGACATCCACTCTGGAAACACCATATATTTT. Its protein product is CASSRDIHSGNTIYF. Drawing the rest from reference TRBV7-9 and TRBJ1-3, the complete variable domain is DTGVSQNPRHKITKRGQNVTFRCDPISEHNRLYWYRQTLGQGPEFLTYFQNEAQLEKSRLLSDRFSAERPKGSFSTLEIQRTEQGDSAMYLCASSRDIHSGNTIYFGEGSWLTVV.

This clone was detected only once. J is TRBJ2-2 and V is TRBV6-2 or TRBV6-3, with D perhaps matching TRBD1 (6 bases). CDR1 is MNHEY, CDR2 SVGEGT, per germline. This CDR3 has 16 amino acids. V lost 4 bases, J lost 3 bases, and 15 bases lay in between. CDR3 bases: TGTGCCAGCAGTTTGAGCTCAGGGGTACACACCGGGGAGCTGTTTTTT. Translating gives CASSLSSGVHTGELFF.

This clone was detected only a few times. J is TRBJ2-3 and V is TRBV7-8; D unclear. Trimming pared 5 bases from V and 7 bases from J, leaving 16 bases between. There are 14 residues in the CDR3. Germline lookup yields CDR1 SGHVS and CDR2 FQNEAQ. Here the CDR3 reads CASSPTSGINTQYF. The CDR3 DNA sequence: TGTGCCAGCAGCCCCACCTCGGGTATCAATACGCAGTATTTT. Complete variable domain (other parts from reference TRBV7-8 and TRBJ2-3): GAGVSQSPRYKVAKRGQDVALRCDPISGHVSLFWYQQALGQGPEFLTYFQNEAQLDKSGLPSDRFFAERPEGSVSTLKIQRTQQEDSAVYLCASSPTSGINTQYFGPGTRLTVL.

V gene TRBV18 combines with J gene TRBJ2-5, with D perhaps TRBD1 (6 bases). The CDR3 is 15 amino acids. Germline V gives CDR1 KGHSH, CDR2 LQKENI. V shed 2 bases and J shed 2 bases, with 12 bases lying between them. Here the CDR3 reads CASSPVGQQQETQYF. Here the CDR3 DNA reads TGTGCCAGCTCACCAGTGGGACAACAACAAGAGACCCAGTACTTC.

The chain has TRBV3-1 (or the pseudogene TRBV3-2) and TRBJ2-1; 9 bases are a match to TRBD2. V was pared by 3 bases and J by 5 bases, with 8 bases of the junction left unmatched. The CDR3 runs 16 residues. Germline CDR1 reads LGHDT; CDR2 reads YNNKEL (reference sequence). The CDR3 protein is CASSHGLASPHNEQFF. Written as DNA, the CDR3 is TGTGCCAGCAGCCATGGACTAGCGAGTCCCCACAATGAGCAGTTCTTC.

V and J are TRBV4-1 and TRBJ2-7, with D tentatively TRBD1 (6 bases). The germline gives CDR1 MGHRA, CDR2 YSYEKL. Trimming stripped 0 bases from V and 1 base from J, with 10 bases between. The CDR3 extends over 15 amino acids. The DNA of the CDR3 is TGCGCCAGCAGCCAAGACAGAGGACAGTCCTACGAGCAGTACTTC. The encoded protein is CASSQDRGQSYEQYF.